A single sample is the source of the 13 T cell receptor beta chains below, sequenced in a study of T cells after yellow fever vaccination. TCRdb itself ran the 5' RACE reads through MiXCR, one entry per CDR3 protein. The repertoire holds roughly 520,000 distinct CDR3 sequences, with 20% to 25% as singletons. The specimen was PBMCs, collected more than 20 days after the first yellow fever vaccination. The receptors stem from a young man who received the YFV17D yellow fever vaccine.

The chain recombines TRBV11-2 with TRBJ2-7; weak D call: TRBD1 (6 bases). The germline V gene encodes CDR1 SGHAT and CDR2 FQNNGV. The length of the CDR3 is 14 residues. V lost 5 bases and J 3 bases, leaving 14 bases between the germline ends. The CDR3 protein is CASSHSTGDYEQYF. The CDR3 bases are TGTGCCAGCAGCCATTCGACAGGCGACTACGAGCAGTACTTC.

The chain couples TRBV14 to TRBJ2-7; 10 bases line up with TRBD1. After removal of 1 base from V and 1 base from J, the junction contained 1 base not matched to a gene. CDR1 and CDR2 from the germline V gene are SGHDN and FVKESK. The CDR3 is made up of 15 amino acids. CDR3 amino acids: CASSQGTGGSYEQYF. CDR3 in DNA: TGTGCCAGCAGCCAAGGGACAGGGGGTTCCTACGAGCAGTACTTC.

The chain recombines TRBV6-1 with TRBJ2-7, with TRBD1 matching 10 bases. J lost 6 bases, V lost 5 bases, and 7 bases had no gene match. This CDR3 comprises 14 residues. Germline V lookup: CDR1 MNHNS, CDR2 SASEGT. The CDR3: CASSPGQGYAEQYF. As DNA, the CDR3 is TGTGCCAGCAGTCCGGGACAGGGGTATGCCGAGCAGTACTTC.

V and J are TRBV5-1 and TRBJ1-6; D gene uncertain. The CDR3 runs to 14 residues. Trimming took off 1 base at V and 6 bases at J, with 8 bases between the two ends. Germline CDR1 reads SGHRS; CDR2 reads YFSETQ. DNA for the CDR3: TGCGCCAGCAGCTTGCTTGGCAGTAATTCACCCCTCCACTTT. It encodes CASSLLGSNSPLHF.

This clonotype was picked up a small number of times. V is TRBV27 and J is TRBJ1-2, with D possibly TRBD1 on 6 matching bases. Trimming took off 6 bases at V and 11 bases at J, with 13 bases between the two ends. The CDR3 has 11 amino acids. The germline V gene encodes CDR1 MNHEY and CDR2 SMNVEV (reference sequence). As DNA, the CDR3 is TGTGCCAGCAGAGGGGGGGACGTGTACACCTTC. This sequence encodes CASRGGDVYTF.

A few counts support this clonotype. This rearrangement joins TRBV7-2 to TRBJ2-5, with D perhaps matching TRBD1 (5 bases). In germline, CDR1 is SGHTA, CDR2 FQGNSA. V lost 3 bases, J lost 3 bases, and 11 bases lay in between. The CDR3 contains 14 residues. The CDR3 DNA is TGTGCCAGCAGCTTCAACGCAGGGAAAGAGACCCAGTACTTC. Encoded protein: CASSFNAGKETQYF.

This sequence joins TRBV7-9 and TRBJ2-2; a possible D gene is TRBD1 (5 bases). Germline CDR1 reads SEHNR; CDR2 reads FQNEAQ (reference sequence). The CDR3 contains 13 residues. V was pared by 3 bases and J by 8 bases, with 10 bases between. For the CDR3, the DNA is TGTGCCAGCAGCTTCGTCAGGGAAGGGGAGCTGTTTTTT. Protein sequence: CASSFVREGELFF. The whole variable domain, filled in from reference TRBV7-9 and TRBJ2-2, reads DTGVSQNPRHKITKRGQNVTFRCDPISEHNRLYWYRQTLGQGPEFLTYFQNEAQLEKSRLLSDRFSAERPKGSFSTLEIQRTEQGDSAMYLCASSFVREGELFFGEGSRLTVL.

The chain has TRBV12-3 or TRBV12-4 and TRBJ1-5; D remains ambiguous. The CDR3 is 15 residues long. Trimming took off 0 bases at V and 5 bases at J, with 11 bases between the two ends. The CDR3 nucleotides are TGTGCCAGCAGTTTAGCGCGGGCACTAGATCAGCCCCAGCATTTT. This codes for CASSLARALDQPQHF.

This clonotype was recorded many times. The chain employs TRBV7-2 and TRBJ1-5; D remains ambiguous. CDR3 length equals 15 residues. CDR1 and CDR2 from the germline V gene are SGHTA and FQGNSA. Trimming stripped 5 bases from V and 4 bases from J, with 15 bases between. For the CDR3, the DNA is TGTGCCAGCAGCCCCCCCCCCGCCTCAAATCAGCCCCAGCATTTT. Protein product: CASSPPPASNQPQHF.

The genes are TRBV4-1 and TRBJ2-5; no clear D gene. V was trimmed by 3 bases and J by 5 bases, leaving 13 bases between them. Germline loops: CDR1 MGHRA, CDR2 YSYEKL. The CDR3 is made up of 14 amino acids. This chain's CDR3 is CASSQGTRSETQYF. CDR3 nucleotide sequence: TGCGCCAGCAGCCAGGGAACACGGTCGGAGACCCAGTACTTC.

This clonotype occurred a few times. The chain combines TRBV3-1 with TRBJ2-2; a weak D match, TRBD1 (5 bases). V was shortened by 4 bases and J by 6 bases, with 18 bases between the two germline ends. CDR3 length equals 16 residues. Germline CDR1 LGHDT, CDR2 YNNKEL (reference sequence). CDR3 residues: CASSPPSAGFPGELFF. The CDR3 DNA reads as TGTGCCAGCAGCCCCCCCTCGGCAGGGTTTCCCGGGGAGCTGTTTTTT.

The rearrangement uses TRBV20-1 and TRBJ2-2; the D gene is possibly TRBD1 (5 bases). V was trimmed by 0 bases and J by 1 base, leaving 9 bases between them. The length of the CDR3 is 15 residues. Germline V gives CDR1 DFQATT, CDR2 SNEGSKA (reference sequence). The CDR3 sequence: CSARDLGQNTGELFF. CDR3 DNA sequence: TGCAGTGCTAGAGATCTAGGACAGAACACCGGGGAGCTGTTTTTT.

CDR3: CASSFRTAGGTEAFF. The CDR3 region has the DNA TGTGCCAGCAGTTTTCGGACCGCCGGGGGGACCGAAGCTTTCTTT. The V gene is TRBV12-3 or TRBV12-4, the J gene TRBJ1-1; perhaps TRBD1 as D (5 bases). The CDR3 sequence is 15 residues long. Trimming removed 3 bases from V and 8 bases from J, with 19 bases in between.